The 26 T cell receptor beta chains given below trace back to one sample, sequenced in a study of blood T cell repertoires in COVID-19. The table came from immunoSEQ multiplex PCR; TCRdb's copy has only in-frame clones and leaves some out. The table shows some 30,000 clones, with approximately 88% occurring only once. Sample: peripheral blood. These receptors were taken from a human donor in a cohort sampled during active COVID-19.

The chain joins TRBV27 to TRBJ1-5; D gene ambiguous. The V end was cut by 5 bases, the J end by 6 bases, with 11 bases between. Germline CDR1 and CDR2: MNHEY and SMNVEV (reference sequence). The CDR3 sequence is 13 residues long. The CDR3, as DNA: TGTGCCAGCAGTGCCGGGTACGGTCAGCCCCAGCATTTT. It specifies CASSAGYGQPQHF.

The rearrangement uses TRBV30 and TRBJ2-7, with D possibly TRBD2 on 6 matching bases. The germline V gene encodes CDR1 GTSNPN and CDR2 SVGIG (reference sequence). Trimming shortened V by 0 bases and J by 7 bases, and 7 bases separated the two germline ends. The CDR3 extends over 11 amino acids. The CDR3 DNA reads TGTGCCTGGAGTGTAGGACTAGAGCAGTACTTC. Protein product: CAWSVGLEQYF.

For the CDR3, the DNA is TGTGCCAGCAGTGACGGGACAGCTAACTACAATGAGCAGTTCTTC. This encodes CASSDGTANYNEQFF. The chain carries TRBV6-1 and TRBJ2-1; 7 positions agree with TRBD1. Trimming took 3 bases from V and 3 from J; bases not matched to a gene: 5. The CDR3 totals 15 residues. The germline V gene has CDR1 MNHNS and CDR2 SASEGT.

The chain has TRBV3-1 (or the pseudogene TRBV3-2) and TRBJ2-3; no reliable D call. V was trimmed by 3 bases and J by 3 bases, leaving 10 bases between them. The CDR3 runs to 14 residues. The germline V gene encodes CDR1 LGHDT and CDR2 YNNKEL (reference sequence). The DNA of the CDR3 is TGTGCCAGCAGCCACGAGGTGGAAACAGATACGCAGTATTTT. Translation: CASSHEVETDTQYF.

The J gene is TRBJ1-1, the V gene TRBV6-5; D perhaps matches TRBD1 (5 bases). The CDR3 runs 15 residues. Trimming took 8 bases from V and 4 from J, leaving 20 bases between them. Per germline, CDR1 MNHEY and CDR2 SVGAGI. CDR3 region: CASGRQPQGATEAFF. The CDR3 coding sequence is TGTGCCAGCGGGCGGCAGCCCCAAGGGGCCACTGAAGCTTTCTTT.

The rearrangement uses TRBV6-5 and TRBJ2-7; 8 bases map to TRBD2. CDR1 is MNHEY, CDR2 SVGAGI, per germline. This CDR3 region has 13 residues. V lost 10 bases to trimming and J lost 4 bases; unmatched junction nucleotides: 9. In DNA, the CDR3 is TGTGCCATTTCCGGGGGGGCTTTTTACGAGCAGTACTTC. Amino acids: CAISGGAFYEQYF.

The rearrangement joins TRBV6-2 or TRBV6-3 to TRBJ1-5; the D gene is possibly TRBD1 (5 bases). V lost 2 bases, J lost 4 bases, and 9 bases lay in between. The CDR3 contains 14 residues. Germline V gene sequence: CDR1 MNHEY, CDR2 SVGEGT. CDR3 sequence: CASSYGAGNQPQHF. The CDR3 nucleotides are TGTGCCAGCAGTTACGGGGCAGGAAATCAGCCCCAGCATTTT.

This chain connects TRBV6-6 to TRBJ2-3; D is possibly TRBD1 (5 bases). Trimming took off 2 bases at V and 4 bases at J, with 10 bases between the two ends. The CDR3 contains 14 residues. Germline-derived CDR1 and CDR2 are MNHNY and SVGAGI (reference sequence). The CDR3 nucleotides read TGTGCCAGCAGTTACGACCAGGGCGCAGATACGCAGTATTTT. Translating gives CASSYDQGADTQYF.

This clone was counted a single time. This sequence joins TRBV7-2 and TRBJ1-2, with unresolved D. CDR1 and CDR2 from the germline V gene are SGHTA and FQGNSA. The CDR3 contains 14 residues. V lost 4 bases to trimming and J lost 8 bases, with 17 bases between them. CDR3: CASSSPGGNGGYTF. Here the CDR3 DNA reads TGTGCCAGCAGCTCGCCCGGAGGTAACGGGGGCTACACCTTC. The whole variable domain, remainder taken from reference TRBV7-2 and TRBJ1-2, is GAGVSQSPSNKVTEKGKDVELRCDPISGHTALYWYRQSLGQGLEFLIYFQGNSAPDKSGLPSDRFSAERTGGSVSTLTIQRTQQEDSAVYLCASSSPGGNGGYTFGSGTRLTVV.

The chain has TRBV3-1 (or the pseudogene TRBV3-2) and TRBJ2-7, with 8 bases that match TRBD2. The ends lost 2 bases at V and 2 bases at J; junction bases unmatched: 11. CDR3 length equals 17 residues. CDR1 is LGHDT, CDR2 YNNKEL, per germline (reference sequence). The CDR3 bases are TGTGCCAGCAGCCAACCTCCCTGGGGCGGGGGGACCTACGAGCAGTACTTC. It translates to CASSQPPWGGGTYEQYF.

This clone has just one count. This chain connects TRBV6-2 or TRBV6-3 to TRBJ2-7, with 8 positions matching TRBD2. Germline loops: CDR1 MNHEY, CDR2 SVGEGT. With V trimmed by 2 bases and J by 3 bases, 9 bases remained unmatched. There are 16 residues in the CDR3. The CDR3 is CASSYAAGGLNYEQYF. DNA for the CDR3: TGTGCCAGCAGTTACGCGGCGGGGGGTCTAAACTACGAGCAGTACTTC.

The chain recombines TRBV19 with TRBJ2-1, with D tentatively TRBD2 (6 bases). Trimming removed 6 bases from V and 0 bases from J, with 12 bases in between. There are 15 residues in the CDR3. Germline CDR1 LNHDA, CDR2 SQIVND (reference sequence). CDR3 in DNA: TGTGCCAGTAGCACGACTAGGAACTCCTACAATGAGCAGTTCTTC. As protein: CASSTTRNSYNEQFF.

CDR3 residues: CATSRDPRQGRSSPLHF. Written as DNA, the CDR3 is TGTGCCACCAGCAGAGATCCCCGACAGGGGCGGAGTTCACCCCTCCACTTT. This sequence joins TRBV15 and TRBJ1-6; 8 bases agree with TRBD1. This CDR3 is 17 amino acids long. Per the germline V gene, CDR1 is LNHNV and CDR2 is YYDKDF (reference sequence). The V segment lost 0 bases and the J segment 9 bases; nucleotides outside the gene matches: 10.

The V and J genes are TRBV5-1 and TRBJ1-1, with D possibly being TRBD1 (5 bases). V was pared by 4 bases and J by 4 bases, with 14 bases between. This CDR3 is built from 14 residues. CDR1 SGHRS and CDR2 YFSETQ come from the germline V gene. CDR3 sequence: CASSASGGSTEAFF. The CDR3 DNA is TGCGCCAGCAGCGCCTCGGGGGGTAGCACTGAAGCTTTCTTT.

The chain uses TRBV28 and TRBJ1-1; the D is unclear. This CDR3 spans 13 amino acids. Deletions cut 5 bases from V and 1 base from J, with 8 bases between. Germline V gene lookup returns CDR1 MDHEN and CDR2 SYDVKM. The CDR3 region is CASSLPRNTEAFF. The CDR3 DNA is TGTGCCAGCAGTCTTCCCAGGAACACTGAAGCTTTCTTT.

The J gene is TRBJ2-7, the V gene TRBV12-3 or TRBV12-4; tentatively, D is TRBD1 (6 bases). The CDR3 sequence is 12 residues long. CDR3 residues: CAGGTLSYEQYF. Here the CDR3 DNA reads TGTGCTGGGGGCACGTTATCCTACGAGCAGTACTTC.

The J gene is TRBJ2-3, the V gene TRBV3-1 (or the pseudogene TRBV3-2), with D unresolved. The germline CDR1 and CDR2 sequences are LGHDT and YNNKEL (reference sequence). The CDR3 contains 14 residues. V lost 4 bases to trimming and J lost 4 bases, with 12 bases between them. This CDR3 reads CASSLARQADTQYF. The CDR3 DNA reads TGTGCCAGCAGCCTAGCAAGGCAAGCAGATACGCAGTATTTT.

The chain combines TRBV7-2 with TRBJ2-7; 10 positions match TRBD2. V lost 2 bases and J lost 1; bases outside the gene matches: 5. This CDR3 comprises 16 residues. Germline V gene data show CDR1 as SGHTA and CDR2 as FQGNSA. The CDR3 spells CASSLLAGVPSYEQYF. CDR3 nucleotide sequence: TGTGCCAGCAGCTTACTAGCGGGGGTCCCTTCCTACGAGCAGTACTTC.

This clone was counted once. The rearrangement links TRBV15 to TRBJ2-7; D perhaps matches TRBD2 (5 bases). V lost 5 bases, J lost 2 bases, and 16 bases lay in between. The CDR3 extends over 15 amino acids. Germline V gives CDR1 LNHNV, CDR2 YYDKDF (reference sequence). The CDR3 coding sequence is TGTGCCACCAGCCCACAGAGGGTCGGCACCTACGAGCAGTACTTC. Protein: CATSPQRVGTYEQYF.

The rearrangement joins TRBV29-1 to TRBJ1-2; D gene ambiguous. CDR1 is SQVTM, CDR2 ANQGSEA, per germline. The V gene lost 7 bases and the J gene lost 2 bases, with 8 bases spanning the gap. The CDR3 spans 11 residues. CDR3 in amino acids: CSADTNYGYTF. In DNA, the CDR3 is TGCAGCGCCGACACAAACTATGGCTACACCTTC.

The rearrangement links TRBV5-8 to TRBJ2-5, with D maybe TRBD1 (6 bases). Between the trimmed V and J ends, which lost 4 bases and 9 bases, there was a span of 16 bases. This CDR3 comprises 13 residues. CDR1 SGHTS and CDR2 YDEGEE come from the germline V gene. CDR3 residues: CASSPRGGEPQYF. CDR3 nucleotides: TGTGCCAGCAGCCCGAGAGGGGGTGAGCCCCAGTACTTC.

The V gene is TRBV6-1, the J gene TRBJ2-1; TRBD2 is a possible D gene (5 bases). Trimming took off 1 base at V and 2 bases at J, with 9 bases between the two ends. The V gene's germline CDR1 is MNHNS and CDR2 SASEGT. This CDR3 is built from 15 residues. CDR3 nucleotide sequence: TGTGCCAGCAGTGAAGGCCTTAGCGCCTACAATGAGCAGTTCTTC. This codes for CASSEGLSAYNEQFF.

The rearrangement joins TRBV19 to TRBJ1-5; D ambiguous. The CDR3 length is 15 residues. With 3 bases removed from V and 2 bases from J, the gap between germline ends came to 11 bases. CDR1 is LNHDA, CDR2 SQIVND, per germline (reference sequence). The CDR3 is CASSMGVVGNQPQHF. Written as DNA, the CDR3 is TGTGCCAGTAGTATGGGCGTGGTCGGCAATCAGCCCCAGCATTTT.

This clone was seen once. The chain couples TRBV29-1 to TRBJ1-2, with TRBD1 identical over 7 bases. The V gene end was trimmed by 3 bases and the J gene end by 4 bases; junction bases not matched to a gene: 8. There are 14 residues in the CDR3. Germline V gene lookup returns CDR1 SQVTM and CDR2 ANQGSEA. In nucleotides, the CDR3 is TGCAGCGTTGAGGGCGGGAACAGGGGCTATGGCTACACCTTC. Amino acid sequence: CSVEGGNRGYGYTF. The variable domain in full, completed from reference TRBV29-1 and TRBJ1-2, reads SAVISQKPSRDICQRGTSLTIQCQVDSQVTMMFWYRQQPGQSLTLIATANQGSEATYESGFVIDKFPISRPNLTFSTLTVSNMSPEDSSIYLCSVEGGNRGYGYTFGSGTRLTVV.

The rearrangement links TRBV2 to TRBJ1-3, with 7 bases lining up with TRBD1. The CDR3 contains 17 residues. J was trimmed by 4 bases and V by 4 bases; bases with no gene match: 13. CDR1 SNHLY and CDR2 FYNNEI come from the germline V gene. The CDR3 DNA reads TGTGCCAGCAGTGGGGGCTTGACAGGGAATATCGGAAACACCATATATTTT. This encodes CASSGGLTGNIGNTIYF.

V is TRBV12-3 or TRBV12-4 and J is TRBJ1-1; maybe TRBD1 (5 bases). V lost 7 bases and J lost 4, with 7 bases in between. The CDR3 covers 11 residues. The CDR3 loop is CASMGGTEAFF. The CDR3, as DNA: TGTGCCAGCATGGGGGGCACTGAAGCTTTCTTT.